These 27 T cell receptor delta chains were sequenced from one sample in a study of delta chains in infants with herpesvirus infections. TCR cDNA was made from PBMC RNA with gamma- and delta-chain-specific primers. TCRdb reprocessed the RT-PCR reads using CATT. The repertoire holds some 3,100 delta-chain clones, with approximately 32% as singletons. Sequenced material: peripheral blood, taken at time point 3 of longitudinal follow-up. These receptors were taken from a human donor who was a Ugandan infant, either HIV-exposed or HIV-unexposed (not recorded which).

J is TRDJ1 and V is TRAV38-2/DV8, with 13 bases lining up with TRDD3. Germline loops: CDR1 TSESDYY, CDR2 QEAYKQQN. V trimming: 7 bases; J trimming: 0 bases; junction bases outside the gene matches: 18. The CDR3 contains 20 residues. The CDR3 coding sequence is TGTGCTTATCGAGAGTCCCTGTACTGGGGGATACGGGTTCACACCGATAAACTCATCTTT. Protein product: CAYRESLYWGIRVHTDKLIF.

The table lists this clone with a few counts. Within the sample, other DNA sequences also encode this same CDR3. The J gene is TRDJ1, the V gene TRDV2, with D maybe TRDD3 (5 bases). The ends were cut back, 0 bases at V and 2 bases at J, with 6 bases in the middle. The V gene's germline CDR1 is GEAIGNYY and CDR2 EKD. The CDR3 totals 13 residues. Here the CDR3 reads CACDTWDTDKLIF. In DNA form, the CDR3 reads TGTGCCTGTGACACCTGGGATACCGATAAACTCATCTTT.

J is TRDJ1 and V is TRDV1, with TRDD3 identical over 12 bases. Trimming removed 2 bases from V and 3 bases from J; junction bases left unmatched: 10. The CDR3 consists of 18 residues. Germline CDR1 reads TSWWSYY; CDR2 reads QGS. The CDR3 nucleotides read TGTGCTCTTGGGGAATCTCAACTGGGGGATACTGGGGCCGATAAACTCATCTTT. Amino acids: CALGESQLGDTGADKLIF.

This clone was detected only a few times. The chain uses TRDV2 and TRDJ2; 13 nucleotides match TRDD3. The CDR3 covers 19 residues. Per germline, CDR1 GEAIGNYY and CDR2 EKD. The V gene end was trimmed by 3 bases and the J gene end by 0 bases; junction bases not matched to a gene: 9. CDR3 loop: CACDSITGGYAALTAQLFF. For the CDR3, the DNA is TGTGCCTGTGACTCTATTACTGGGGGATACGCGGCTTTGACAGCACAACTCTTCTTT.

This clone was seen only a few times. V and J are TRDV2 and TRDJ3, with 12 bases that match TRDD3. The germline CDR1 and CDR2 sequences are GEAIGNYY and EKD. CDR3 size: 20 residues. J gave up 0 bases and V 1 base, and 6 bases lay outside the gene matches. The CDR3 region has the DNA TGTGCCTGTGACACTACTGGGGGATACTCCAGCTCCTGGGACACCCGACAGATGTTTTTC. This translates into CACDTTGGYSSSWDTRQMFF.

This chain connects TRDV1 to TRDJ1; 9 bases map to TRDD2. Germline CDR1 reads TSWWSYY; CDR2 reads QGS. This CDR3 has 24 residues. Unmatched junction bases numbered 30, after V lost 3 bases and J lost 1 base. CDR3 sequence reads: CALGEVLPTSPGEHLLGSTDKLIF. In nucleotides, the CDR3 is TGTGCTCTTGGGGAGGTCCTTCCTACGTCCCCGGGAGAGCACTTGCTGGGTAGCACCGATAAACTCATCTTT.

This clone rates as medium-sized (0.01 to 0.1%). This chain connects TRDV2 to TRDJ3, with unresolved D. The germline gives CDR1 GEAIGNYY, CDR2 EKD. The CDR3 runs 19 residues. Deletions cut 0 bases from V and 0 bases from J, with 14 bases between. The CDR3 DNA follows: TGTGCCTGTGACACCGTAAGATTCCCTAGCTCCTGGGACACCCGACAGATGTTTTTC. Its protein is CACDTVRFPSSWDTRQMFF.

By frequency in the sample, this clone is medium-sized (0.01 to 0.1%). The same CDR3 can be traced to other DNA sequences in this sample. J is TRDJ3 and V is TRDV2, with TRDD3 matching 9 bases. The V segment lost 0 bases and the J segment 0 bases; nucleotides outside the gene matches: 2. Germline V CDR1 and CDR2: GEAIGNYY, EKD. This CDR3 has 18 amino acids. The CDR3 region has the DNA TGTGCCTGTGACACCCTGGGGGATTCCTCCTGGGACACCCGACAGATGTTTTTC. Translation gives CACDTLGDSSWDTRQMFF.

This clone has a handful of counts. The DNA of the CDR3 is TGTGCTCTTGGGGAAACCCCCGGGGGACTCACCGATAAACTCATCTTT. Translated, it gives CALGETPGGLTDKLIF. The chain has TRDV1 and TRDJ1, with a tentative D call TRDD3 (6 bases). Germline CDR1 TSWWSYY, CDR2 QGS. V shed 2 bases and J shed 1 base, with 14 bases lying between them. CDR3 length equals 16 residues.

The CDR3 bases are TGTGCCTGTGACACCTCCTGGGGGATACCTACTAGCTCCTGGGACACCCGACAGATGTTTTTC. Amino acid sequence: CACDTSWGIPTSSWDTRQMFF. The rearrangement uses TRDV2 and TRDJ3, with TRDD3 identical over 11 bases. Trimming cost V 0 bases and J 0 bases; bases outside gene matches: 9. Germline V gene data show CDR1 as GEAIGNYY and CDR2 as EKD. This CDR3 spans 21 amino acids.

This clone was seen more than once but under ten times. The chain links TRDV1 to TRDJ1, with D maybe TRDD3 (6 bases). This CDR3 is built from 21 residues. Trimming shortened V by 1 base and J by 0 bases, and 27 bases separated the two germline ends. CDR1 is TSWWSYY and CDR2 is QGS in the germline V gene. CDR3 sequence (DNA): TGTGCTCTTGGGGAACCCCTCTACTTTGGGGGTGACATCCTCTACACCGATAAACTCATCTTT. Translating it yields CALGEPLYFGGDILYTDKLIF.

This sequence joins TRDV1 and TRDJ1, with TRDD3 matching over 13 bases. J gave up 6 bases and V 0 bases, and 31 bases lay outside the gene matches. The CDR3 totals 25 residues. Germline V gene data show CDR1 as TSWWSYY and CDR2 as QGS. For the CDR3, the DNA is TGTGCTCTTGGGGAACTAGATGGTCCCCTGGACCCAGGCTTTACTGGGGGATACGCGCCAAATAAACTCATCTTT. This encodes CALGELDGPLDPGFTGGYAPNKLIF.

Remarks on this clone: A single base separates this from a much larger clone, so it may be a read error. The V and J genes are TRDV2 and TRDJ3; D is ambiguous. This CDR3 contains 19 residues. The ends were cut back, 1 base at V and 0 bases at J, with 15 bases in the middle. In germline, CDR1 is GEAIGNYY, CDR2 EKD. The CDR3 is CACDTWRVTSSWDTRQMFF. The CDR3 bases are TGTGCCTGTGACACTTGGAGGGTTACCAGCTCCTGGGACACCCGACAGATGTTTTTC.

About this clone: A far larger clone is only one base removed, so a read error is likely. Other DNA sequences in this sample translate to the same CDR3. The chain carries TRDV2 and TRDJ3, with 9 bases aligning to TRDD3. CDR1 and CDR2 from the germline V gene are GEAIGNYY and EKD. The CDR3 contains 18 residues. V dropped 3 bases and J dropped 0; count of bases not matched to a gene: 5. The CDR3 DNA follows: TGTGCCTGTGACGTACTGGGGGACAGCTCCTGGGACACCCGACAGATGTTTTTC. Translating gives CACDVLGDSSWDTRQMFF.

As to this clone: This clone may be a read error of a much larger clone one base away. Other DNA variants within this sample encode the same CDR3. The rearrangement joins TRDV2 to TRDJ1; 7 positions match TRDD3. Germline trimming cut 1 base from V and 5 bases from J; bases unmatched to any gene: 6. Germline assignment: CDR1 GEAIGNYY and CDR2 EKD. The CDR3 spans 14 residues. Here the CDR3 reads CACDTGWGSDKLIF. CDR3 sequence (DNA): TGTGCCTGTGACACTGGCTGGGGGTCAGATAAACTCATCTTT.

This clone is large (0.1 to 1%) in the sample. The CDR3, as DNA: TGTGCTCTTGGGGAACGTTGGTGGTCCACTTTCCTGGGGGCTGACGATAAACTCATCTTT. This sequence encodes CALGERWWSTFLGADDKLIF. The chain recombines TRDV1 with TRDJ1; 7 bases are a match to TRDD3. The ends lost 1 base at V and 4 bases at J; junction bases unmatched: 21. This CDR3 contains 20 residues. Germline V lookup: CDR1 TSWWSYY, CDR2 QGS.

This clone was seen only a few times. The chain employs TRDV1 and TRDJ1; possible D gene TRDD3, 7 bases. Germline CDR1 reads TSWWSYY; CDR2 reads QGS. This CDR3 is 20 amino acids long. The V end lost 3 bases, the J end lost 1 base, and 27 bases lay between the germline ends. Written as DNA, the CDR3 is TGTGCTCTTGGGGAGGCCTTCCATGGACCTGGGGGGCCTTCCACCGATAAACTCATCTTT. Amino acid sequence: CALGEAFHGPGGPSTDKLIF.

This clone is medium-sized in the sample. V is TRDV1 and J is TRDJ1, with 9 positions matching TRDD3. CDR1 is TSWWSYY, CDR2 QGS, per germline. This CDR3 spans 20 amino acids. Trimming cost V 5 bases and J 2 bases; bases outside gene matches: 21. This CDR3 reads CALGNPSPRTGGPPTDKLIF. The CDR3 nucleotides are TGTGCTCTTGGGAACCCTTCCCCACGGACTGGGGGACCCCCTACCGATAAACTCATCTTT.

Notes on this clone: One base away lies a much larger clone, so this may be a sequencing read error. The chain has TRDV1 and TRDJ1; TRDD3 matches at 11 bases. Germline values: CDR1 TSWWSYY, CDR2 QGS. With V trimmed by 3 bases and J by 4 bases, 28 bases remained unmatched. The CDR3 length is 23 residues. CDR3 sequence reads: CALGDITPPPFERLGDTGDKLIF. The CDR3 DNA reads as TGTGCTCTTGGGGATATTACCCCTCCCCCCTTCGAACGATTGGGGGATACGGGCGATAAACTCATCTTT.

This clone appeared once. The junction departs from germline at one end; a sequencing error may be responsible. The chain is built from TRDV2 and TRDJ3; 10 bases are a match to TRDD3. Germline V gene lookup returns CDR1 GEAIGNYY and CDR2 EKD. There are 21 residues in the CDR3. The CDR3 sequence is CSCDTGWGIPTSSWDTRQMFF. Written as DNA, the CDR3 is TGTTCCTGTGACACCGGTTGGGGGATACCCACAAGCTCCTGGGACACCCGACAGATGTTTTTC.

To note about this clone: The identical CDR3 is also encoded by other nucleotide sequences in the sample. The CDR3 bases are TGTGCCTGTGACAATACTGGGGGGTCAAGCTCCTGGGACACCCGACAGATGTTTTTC. It translates to CACDNTGGSSSWDTRQMFF. This chain connects TRDV2 to TRDJ3; 8 nucleotides align to TRDD3. The CDR3 has 19 amino acids. Germline trimming cut 2 bases from V and 0 bases from J; bases unmatched to any gene: 8. Germline CDR1 is GEAIGNYY and CDR2 is EKD.

The chain uses TRDV1 and TRDJ1; 11 bases are a match to TRDD3. Trimming removed 1 base from V and 11 bases from J; junction bases left unmatched: 24. Germline assignment: CDR1 TSWWSYY and CDR2 QGS. The CDR3 runs to 20 residues. The CDR3 region is CALGEPSHPWGIRGIRWLIF. The CDR3, as DNA: TGTGCTCTTGGGGAACCCTCGCACCCTTGGGGGATACGTGGGATTCGATGGCTCATCTTT.

The chain employs TRDV1 and TRDJ2, with D perhaps matching TRDD2 (7 bases). Trimming took 0 bases from V and 2 from J, leaving 43 bases between them. CDR1 TSWWSYY and CDR2 QGS come from the germline V gene. CDR3 length: 27 amino acids. Here the CDR3 DNA reads TGTGCTCTTGGGGAACTGTCGGCCCCCTTGGGGGTTTCCTACTATTTTGACAGCACGATATTGACAGCACAACTCTTCTTT. Encoded protein: CALGELSAPLGVSYYFDSTILTAQLFF.

The rearrangement uses TRDV2 and TRDJ3, with TRDD3 matching over 9 bases. Losses at the gene ends were 3 bases for V and 0 bases for J; bases not matched to a gene: 5. Germline V lookup: CDR1 GEAIGNYY, CDR2 EKD. CDR3 length: 18 amino acids. The CDR3 loop reads CACDLLGDVSWDTRQMFF. Here the CDR3 DNA reads TGTGCCTGTGACCTACTGGGGGACGTCTCCTGGGACACCCGACAGATGTTTTTC.

This clone was observed a handful of times. This CDR3 reads CALGARCLLGDTIYTDKLIF. Here the CDR3 DNA reads TGTGCTCTTGGTGCACGGTGCCTACTGGGGGATACGATTTACACCGATAAACTCATCTTT. J is TRDJ1 and V is TRDV1; 13 bases map to TRDD3. CDR1 and CDR2 (germline): TSWWSYY, QGS. Unmatched junction bases numbered 16, after V lost 6 bases and J lost 0 bases. The CDR3 has 20 residues.

J is TRDJ1 and V is TRDV1, with TRDD3 identical over 7 bases. Germline V gene lookup returns CDR1 TSWWSYY and CDR2 QGS. This CDR3 has 23 residues. V shed 0 bases and J 2 bases; nucleotides not matched to a gene: 27. The CDR3 sequence is CALGELECYWELVGYAGTDKLIF. The CDR3 DNA reads TGTGCTCTTGGGGAACTAGAATGTTATTGGGAACTGGTTGGATACGCGGGTACCGATAAACTCATCTTT.

As concerns this clone: A far larger clone differs by one base, so this is likely a read error. The chain employs TRDV2 and TRDJ1, with 7 bases fitting TRDD3. The CDR3 length is 13 residues. In germline, CDR1 is GEAIGNYY, CDR2 EKD. CDR3 in DNA: TGTGCCTGTGGCACCTGGGGGACCGATAAACTCATCTTT. Encoded protein: CACGTWGTDKLIF.